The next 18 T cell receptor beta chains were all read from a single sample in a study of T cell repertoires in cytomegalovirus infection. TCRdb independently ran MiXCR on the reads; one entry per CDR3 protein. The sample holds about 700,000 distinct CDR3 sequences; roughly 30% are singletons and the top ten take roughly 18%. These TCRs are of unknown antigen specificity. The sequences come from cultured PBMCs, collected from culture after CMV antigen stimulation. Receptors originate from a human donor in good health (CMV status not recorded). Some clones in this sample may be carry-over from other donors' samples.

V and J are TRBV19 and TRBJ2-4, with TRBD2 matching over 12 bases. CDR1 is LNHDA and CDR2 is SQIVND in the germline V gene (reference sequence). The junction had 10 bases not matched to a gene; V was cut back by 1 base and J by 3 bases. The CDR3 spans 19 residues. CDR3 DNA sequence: TGTGCCAGTAGTATAGGTTGGCTAGCGGGAGGGCCGGTCAAAAACATTCAGTACTTC. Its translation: CASSIGWLAGGPVKNIQYF.

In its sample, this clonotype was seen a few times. CDR3 residues: CASSLVGSGDEQFF. DNA for the CDR3: TGTGCCAGCAGCTTAGTAGGTAGCGGCGATGAGCAGTTCTTC. V is TRBV11-2 and J is TRBJ2-1; D perhaps matches TRBD2 (6 bases). This CDR3 spans 14 amino acids. Deletions cut 1 base from V and 8 bases from J, with 12 bases between. Germline lookup yields CDR1 SGHAT and CDR2 FQNNGV.

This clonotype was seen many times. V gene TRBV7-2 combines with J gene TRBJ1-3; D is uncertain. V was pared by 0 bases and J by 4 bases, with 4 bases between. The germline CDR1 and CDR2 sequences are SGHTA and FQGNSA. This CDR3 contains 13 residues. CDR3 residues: CASSLAAGNTIYF. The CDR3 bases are TGTGCCAGCAGCTTAGCAGCAGGAAACACCATATATTTT.

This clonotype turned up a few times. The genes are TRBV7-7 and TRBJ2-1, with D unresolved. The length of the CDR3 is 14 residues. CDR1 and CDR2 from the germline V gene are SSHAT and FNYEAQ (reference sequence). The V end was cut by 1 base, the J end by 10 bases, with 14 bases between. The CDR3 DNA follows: TGTGCCAGCAGCTTAGGCCCTTCCCGAGCGGAGCAGTTCTTC. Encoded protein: CASSLGPSRAEQFF.

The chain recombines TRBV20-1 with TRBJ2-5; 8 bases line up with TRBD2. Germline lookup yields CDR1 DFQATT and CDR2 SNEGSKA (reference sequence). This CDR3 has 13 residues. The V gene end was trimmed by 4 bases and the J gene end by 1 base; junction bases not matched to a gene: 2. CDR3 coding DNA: TGCAGTGCTACCGGGACTAGCCAAGAGACCCAGTACTTC. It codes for CSATGTSQETQYF.

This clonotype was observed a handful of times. The DNA for the CDR3 is TGTGCCATCAGTAAAAACGGCCCAAGCCTGGACACTGAAGCTTTCTTT. Translating it yields CAISKNGPSLDTEAFF. This chain links TRBV10-3 with TRBJ1-1; D uncertain. The V end was cut by 5 bases, the J end by 3 bases, with 19 bases between. Germline CDR1 reads ENHRY; CDR2 reads SYGVKD. The CDR3 has 16 residues.

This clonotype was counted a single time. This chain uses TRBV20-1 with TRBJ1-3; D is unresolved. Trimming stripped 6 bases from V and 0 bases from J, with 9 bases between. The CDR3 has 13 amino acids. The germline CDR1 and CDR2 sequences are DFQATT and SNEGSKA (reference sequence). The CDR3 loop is CSASGLSGNTIYF. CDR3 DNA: TGCAGTGCGTCGGGTCTCTCTGGAAACACCATATATTTT.

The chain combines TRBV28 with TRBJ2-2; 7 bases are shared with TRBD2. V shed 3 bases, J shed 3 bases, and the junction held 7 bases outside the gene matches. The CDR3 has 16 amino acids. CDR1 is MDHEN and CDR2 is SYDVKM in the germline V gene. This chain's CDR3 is CASSFLGGPDTGELFF. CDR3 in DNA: TGTGCCAGCAGTTTTTTGGGAGGGCCGGACACCGGGGAGCTGTTTTTT.

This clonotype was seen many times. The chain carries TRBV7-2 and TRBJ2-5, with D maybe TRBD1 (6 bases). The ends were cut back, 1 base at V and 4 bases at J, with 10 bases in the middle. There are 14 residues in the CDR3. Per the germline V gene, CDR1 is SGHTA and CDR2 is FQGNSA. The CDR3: CASSLEGRGETQYF. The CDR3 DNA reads TGTGCCAGCAGCTTAGAGGGCAGGGGAGAGACCCAGTACTTC.

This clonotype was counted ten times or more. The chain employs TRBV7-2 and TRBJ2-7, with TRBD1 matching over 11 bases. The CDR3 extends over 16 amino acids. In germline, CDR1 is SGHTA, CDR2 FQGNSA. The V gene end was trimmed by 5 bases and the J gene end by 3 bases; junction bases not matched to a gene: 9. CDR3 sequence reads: CASSLTGTGGNYEQYF. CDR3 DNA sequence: TGTGCCAGCAGCCTGACCGGGACAGGGGGGAACTACGAGCAGTACTTC.

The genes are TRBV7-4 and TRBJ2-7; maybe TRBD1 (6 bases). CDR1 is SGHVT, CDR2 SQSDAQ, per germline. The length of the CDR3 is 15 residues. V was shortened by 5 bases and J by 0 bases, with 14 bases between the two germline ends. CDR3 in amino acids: CASSGHRASSYEQYF. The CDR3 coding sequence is TGTGCCAGCAGCGGACACAGGGCTAGCTCCTACGAGCAGTACTTC.

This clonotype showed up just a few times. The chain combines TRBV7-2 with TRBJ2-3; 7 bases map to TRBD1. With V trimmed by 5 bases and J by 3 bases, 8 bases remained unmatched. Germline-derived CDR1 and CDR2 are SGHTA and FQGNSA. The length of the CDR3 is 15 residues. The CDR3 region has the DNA TGTGCCAGCAGCGCACAGGGGAGCCTAACAGATACGCAGTATTTT. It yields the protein CASSAQGSLTDTQYF.

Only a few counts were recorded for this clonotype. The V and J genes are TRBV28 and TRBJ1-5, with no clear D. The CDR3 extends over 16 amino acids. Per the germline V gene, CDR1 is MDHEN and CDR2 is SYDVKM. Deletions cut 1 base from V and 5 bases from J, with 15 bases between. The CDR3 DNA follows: TGTGCCAGCAGTTTATTGGCAGAGTTTGGGGATCAGCCCCAGCATTTT. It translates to CASSLLAEFGDQPQHF.

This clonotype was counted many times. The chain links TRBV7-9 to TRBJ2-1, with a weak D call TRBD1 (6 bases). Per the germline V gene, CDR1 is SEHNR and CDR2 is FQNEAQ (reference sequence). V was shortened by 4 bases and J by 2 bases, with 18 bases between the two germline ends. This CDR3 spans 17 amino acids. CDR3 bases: TGTGCCAGCAGCTCGCTTTTTACTCGGACAGCCTACAATGAGCAGTTCTTC. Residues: CASSSLFTRTAYNEQFF.

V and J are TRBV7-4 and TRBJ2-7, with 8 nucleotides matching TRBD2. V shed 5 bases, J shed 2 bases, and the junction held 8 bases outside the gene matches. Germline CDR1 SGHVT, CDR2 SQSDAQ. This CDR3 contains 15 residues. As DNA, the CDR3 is TGTGCCAGCAGCGCGGGGGCCGGGGGGGCCTACGAGCAGTACTTC. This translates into CASSAGAGGAYEQYF.

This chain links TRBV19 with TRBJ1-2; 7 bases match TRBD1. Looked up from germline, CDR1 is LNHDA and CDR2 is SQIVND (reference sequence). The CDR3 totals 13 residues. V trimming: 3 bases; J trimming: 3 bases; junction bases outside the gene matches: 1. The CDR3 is CASSIGTDYGYTF. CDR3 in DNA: TGTGCCAGTAGTATCGGGACAGACTATGGCTACACCTTC.

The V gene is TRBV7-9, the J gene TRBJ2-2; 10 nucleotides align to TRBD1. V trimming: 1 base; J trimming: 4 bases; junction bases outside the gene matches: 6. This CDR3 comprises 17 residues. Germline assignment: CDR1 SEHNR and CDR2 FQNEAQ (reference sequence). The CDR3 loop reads CASSLEGQGTRTGELFF. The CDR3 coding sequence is TGTGCCAGCAGCTTAGAGGGACAGGGGACCCGCACCGGGGAGCTGTTTTTT.

The CDR3 spells CAISTSGGQYF. Here the CDR3 DNA reads TGTGCCATCAGTACTAGCGGGGGGCAGTATTTT. The V call is TRBV10-3, the J call TRBJ2-3, with TRBD2 identical over 11 bases. CDR1 and CDR2 from the germline V gene are ENHRY and SYGVKD. V shed 5 bases, J shed 11 bases, and the junction held 0 bases outside the gene matches. The CDR3 is made up of 11 amino acids.